These T cell receptor beta chains were read from a single sample in a study of blood T cell repertoires in COVID-19. Here immunoSEQ multiplex PCR was the method, and the copy in TCRdb shows in-frame clones only, minus some. Of 250,000 to 400,000 clones listed, around 90% are singletons. Sequenced material: PBMCs or T cells enriched from blood (not recorded which). These receptors originate from a man in his 60s who had recovered from COVID-19. The CDR3 runs from the conserved cysteine through the conserved F or W. Clone size is shown for a subset of rows, as once, few, many or a class of expanded clone.

TRBJ1-5 TRBV21-1 . CASSPLGRGYQPQHF
TRBJ2-3 TRBV18 . CASSPLFSGSTDTQYF
TRBJ2-3 TRBV7-9 . CASSSDRGSTDTQYF
TRBJ2-5 TRBV29-1 . CSALRETQYF
TRBJ2-7 TRBV2 . CASRGGLASYEQYF
TRBJ1-2 TRBV28 . CASSYATGRTLYGYTF
TRBJ1-6 TRBV28 . CASRGLGTGTSPLHF
TRBJ2-2 TRBV6-1 . CASSELNSGELFF
TRBJ2-6 TRBV7-2 once CASSLGPLSGANVLTF
TRBJ1-1 TRBV5-1 few CASTQGALSTEAFF
TRBJ2-7 TRBV29-1 . CSVDLPMAGASYEQYF
TRBJ2-5 TRBV5-1 . CASSWTPQETQYF
TRBJ1-1 TRBV6-5 . CASSQQGAGSEAFF
TRBJ1-3 TRBV7-9 once CASSLARQRGNTIYF
TRBJ2-2 TRBV5-1 . CASSDSDSGELFF
TRBJ2-5 TRBV18 . CASSSGTGQETQYF
TRBJ1-5 TRBV9 few CASSAWGAEPQHF
TRBJ1-5 TRBV7-2 . CASSSTGQDNQPQHF
TRBJ1-1 TRBV28 . CASSSMPENTEAFF
TRBJ2-7 TRBV12-1 . CASSFELKVYEQYF
TRBJ1-5 TRBV6-5 . CASSGQGADQPQHF
TRBJ2-5 TRBV3-1/TRBV3-2 . CASSQELGPQETQYF
TRBJ1-5 TRBV7-2 . CASSLSGNQPQHF
TRBJ1-1 TRBV4-3 . CASSQGVGQLNTEAFF
TRBJ1-4 TRBV28 . CASSLMQGTGNEKLFF
TRBJ2-1 TRBV9 . CASSARGSGSGHEQFF
TRBJ1-4 TRBV5-1 . CASSSDRALTNEKLFF
TRBJ1-1 TRBV7-2 . CASRRASTGYEAFF
TRBJ2-3 TRBV7-9 . CASSLETTGAWTDTQYF
TRBJ1-4 TRBV25-1 . CASSWGGLREKLFF
TRBJ1-3 TRBV29-1 . CSAGKDREGNTIYF
TRBJ1-5 TRBV7-2 . CASSLDRGRRQPQHF
TRBJ2-3 TRBV18 . CASSLDRGDTQYF
TRBJ1-4 TRBV28 once CASSPGQGAGEKLFF
TRBJ1-2 TRBV19 . CASFTGGHGYTF
TRBJ2-7 TRBV10-1 . CAPLRELSYEQYF
TRBJ1-6 TRBV19 . CASTTAHGQSNSPLHF
TRBJ2-3 TRBV18 once CASSPSQDMSDTQYF
TRBJ2-7 TRBV5-1 . CASSLTGSLGYEQYF
TRBJ2-1 TRBV4-3 . CASSQVWSQNNEQFF
TRBJ2-3 TRBV7-9 . CASSLRLVGSTDTQYF
TRBJ1-2 TRBV27 . CASSLSGDYGYTF
TRBJ1-4 TRBV6-5 . CASSYSVPQANEKLFF
TRBJ1-3 TRBV15 . CATSRHAQGGRGNTIYF
TRBJ2-5 TRBV4-1 . CASSHPDRQRETQYF
TRBJ1-3 TRBV11-2 . CASSPNRDRGNTIYF
TRBJ1-3 TRBV4-3 . CASSQSVGYGNTIYF
TRBJ2-1 TRBV7-2 . CASSFRPGGEQFF
TRBJ1-3 TRBV18 . CASSPPPGQSSGNTIYF
TRBJ2-2 TRBV5-1 . CASSLDPAAGELFF
TRBJ2-6 TRBV5-6 once CASSTSSGANVLTF
TRBJ1-4 TRBV9 . CASSPRTAATNEKLFF